Below are 8 T cell receptor beta chains sequenced from a single sample in a study of PD-1 blockade in classical Hodgkin lymphoma. The protocol was immunoSEQ multiplex PCR, while the TCRdb copy is restricted to in-frame clones and leaves out a portion. The sample lists some 10,000 clones, around 86% seen once, with 14% to 15% in the top ten. Stated time point: newly diagnosed, previously untreated cHL patient sample. PBMCs, once thawed, yielded CD8+ T cells isolated by magnetic negative selection. Input material: CD8+ T cells from blood. The receptors were sampled from a human donor with classical Hodgkin lymphoma.

V gene TRBV6-1 combines with J gene TRBJ2-5, with 9 bases that match TRBD2. The CDR3 contains 13 residues. Germline V gene data show CDR1 as MNHNS and CDR2 as SASEGT. Trimming took 7 bases from V and 3 from J; bases not matched to a gene: 3. DNA for the CDR3: TGTGCCAGCAACCGACTAGCGGAAGAGACCCAGTACTTC. Its protein is CASNRLAEETQYF.

The chain joins TRBV27 to TRBJ2-7; 8 bases line up with TRBD1. The germline gives CDR1 MNHEY, CDR2 SMNVEV (reference sequence). The CDR3 is 14 amino acids. The V segment lost 5 bases and the J segment 2 bases; nucleotides outside the gene matches: 5. The CDR3 DNA follows: TGTGCCAGCAGTCCCGGACAGGGTCCCTACGAGCAGTACTTC. This gives the protein CASSPGQGPYEQYF.

The chain employs TRBV6-1 and TRBJ1-1; possible D gene TRBD1, 5 bases. The germline CDR1 and CDR2 sequences are MNHNS and SASEGT. This CDR3 is 15 amino acids long. V lost 5 bases and J lost 0, with 13 bases in between. As DNA, the CDR3 is TGTGCCAGCAGTCCACCCGGGACGGTGAACACTGAAGCTTTCTTT. Residues: CASSPPGTVNTEAFF.

The chain employs TRBV28 and TRBJ1-4; D is unresolved. Germline CDR1 MDHEN, CDR2 SYDVKM. V shed 5 bases and J shed 11 bases, with 12 bases lying between them. The CDR3 totals 12 residues. CDR3 region: CASSTTDPKLFF. The CDR3 nucleotides read TGTGCCAGCAGTACGACCGATCCGAAACTGTTTTTT.

This chain joins TRBV9 and TRBJ2-7, with 7 positions matching TRBD1. With 3 bases clipped from V and 3 bases from J, the junction kept 6 bases outside the gene matches. Germline loops: CDR1 SGDLS, CDR2 YYNGEE. The CDR3 totals 14 residues. The CDR3 is CASSATGVSYEQYF. CDR3 in DNA: TGTGCCAGCAGCGCCACAGGGGTAAGCTACGAGCAGTACTTC.

The genes are TRBV27 and TRBJ2-7, with 8 bases matching TRBD2. The CDR3 is 14 amino acids. V was clipped by 6 bases and J by 3 bases; unmatched bases: 7. Germline CDR1 MNHEY, CDR2 SMNVEV (reference sequence). As DNA, the CDR3 is TGTGCCAGCAGGCCCCGCGGGGGGTACTACGAGCAGTACTTC. Protein: CASRPRGGYYEQYF.

The chain is built from TRBV4-3 and TRBJ2-7; no clear D. Germline V gene sequence: CDR1 LGHNA, CDR2 YSLEER. The CDR3 runs to 15 residues. The ends were cut back, 2 bases at V and 4 bases at J, with 15 bases in the middle. CDR3 DNA: TGCGCCAGCAGCCAAAGGTGGGGTTCGACGTACGAGCAGTACTTC. The encoded protein is CASSQRWGSTYEQYF.

V usage is TRBV7-9 and J usage is TRBJ2-7; D gene unclear. CDR3 length: 13 amino acids. Trimming removed 0 bases from V and 7 bases from J, with 10 bases in between. Germline V gene sequence: CDR1 SEHNR, CDR2 FQNEAQ (reference sequence). DNA of the CDR3: TGTGCCAGCAGCTTAGCGGGTCCCGGGGAGCAGTACTTC. This gives the protein CASSLAGPGEQYF.